Listed below are T cell receptor beta chains from one sample, sequenced in a study of T-cell reconstitution after alpha-beta-depleted transplantation in children. MiXCR, applied by TCRdb to the PCR reads, yields one record per CDR3 protein. Counted here are around 370,000 distinct CDR3 sequences, about 9.4% occurring once; the ten biggest clones make up around 2.4%. The source material was PBMCs from the stem cell graft donor, sampled from the stem cell graft. The receptors shown here come from a human donor who donated a stem cell graft to a child with acute lymphoblastic leukemia. Both conserved end residues are part of each CDR3. Each record gives: J gene, V gene, CDR3 protein.

J: TRBJ2-3
V: TRBV15
CDR3: CATSRVGSVTDTQYF

J: TRBJ2-3
V: TRBV12-3/TRBV12-4
CDR3: CASSFLSTDTQYF

J: TRBJ1-1
V: TRBV27
CDR3: CASSPGGIAFF

J: TRBJ1-3
V: TRBV25-1
CDR3: CASSESGTGAVGTIYF

J: TRBJ2-1
V: TRBV24-1
CDR3: CATSDLPSTSGRAYNEQFF

J: TRBJ2-3
V: TRBV4-3
CDR3: CASSQLAGGDTQYF

J: TRBJ2-5
V: TRBV28
CDR3: CASSFWLKTQYF

J: TRBJ2-7
V: TRBV20-1
CDR3: CSASRGTGDISYEQYF

J: TRBJ2-3
V: TRBV12-3/TRBV12-4
CDR3: CASSEGGGDTQYF

J: TRBJ2-5
V: TRBV15
CDR3: CATRGFGQETQYF

J: TRBJ2-3
V: TRBV12-3/TRBV12-4
CDR3: CASSTQGGTDTQYF

J: TRBJ2-1
V: TRBV25-1
CDR3: CASSDFYLQFF

J: TRBJ2-5
V: TRBV7-8
CDR3: CASSLVFGTEQETQYF

J: TRBJ2-7
V: TRBV27
CDR3: CASSWGGYEQYF

J: TRBJ2-3
V: TRBV9
CDR3: CASGLSTDTQYF

J: TRBJ2-1
V: TRBV7-9
CDR3: CASSSSFIAGGGNEQFF

J: TRBJ1-3
V: TRBV3-1
CDR3: CASSTGGLGGNTIYF

J: TRBJ1-4
V: TRBV9
CDR3: CASSHGGGHSEKLFF

J: TRBJ2-7
V: TRBV5-1
CDR3: CASSPRTTSGWPYEQYF

J: TRBJ2-3
V: TRBV12-3/TRBV12-4
CDR3: CASSLAGAADTQYF

J: TRBJ2-1
V: TRBV6-2/TRBV6-3
CDR3: CASIFIASSYNEQFF

J: TRBJ2-1
V: TRBV6-2/TRBV6-3
CDR3: CASSYVTNEQFF

J: TRBJ2-2
V: TRBV11-2
CDR3: CASSFGHRNTGELFF

J: TRBJ1-1
V: TRBV7-6
CDR3: CASSHRPSEGQGFRAFF

J: TRBJ2-1
V: TRBV12-3/TRBV12-4
CDR3: CASSLVEGRSEQFF

J: TRBJ2-7
V: TRBV12-3/TRBV12-4
CDR3: CASSLDPRRRGWYERYF

J: TRBJ1-1
V: TRBV6-1
CDR3: CASTRFARETEAFF

J: TRBJ2-3
V: TRBV5-1
CDR3: CASSRWPETTDTQYF

J: TRBJ1-1
V: TRBV6-1
CDR3: CASSTSLSFEAFF

J: TRBJ1-3
V: TRBV7-9
CDR3: CASSSPGQFSGNTIYF

J: TRBJ2-1
V: TRBV4-3
CDR3: CASSLSGGVGYNEQFF

J: TRBJ1-1
V: TRBV12-3/TRBV12-4
CDR3: CASSLIAGSGATEAFF

J: TRBJ2-7
V: TRBV9
CDR3: CASSVEPGDGYEQYF

J: TRBJ2-2
V: TRBV6-2/TRBV6-3
CDR3: CASSYHTSGRLGGNTGELFF

J: TRBJ2-1
V: TRBV11-1
CDR3: CASSLAVRVDEQFF

J: TRBJ1-5
V: TRBV20-1
CDR3: CSASPPGAYQPQHF

J: TRBJ2-1
V: TRBV5-1
CDR3: CASPSGTVSYNEQFF

J: TRBJ2-5
V: TRBV7-6
CDR3: CASSLELIQETQYF

J: TRBJ2-7
V: TRBV12-3/TRBV12-4
CDR3: CASKGFPNEQYF

J: TRBJ2-5
V: TRBV6-2/TRBV6-3
CDR3: CASSYRVEQETQYF

J: TRBJ2-7
V: TRBV7-9
CDR3: CASSLFGGYEQYF

J: TRBJ2-1
V: TRBV25-1
CDR3: CASSEGNEQFF

J: TRBJ1-1
V: TRBV7-2
CDR3: CASRGPTLRAAFF

J: TRBJ2-7
V: TRBV7-2
CDR3: CASSERDSSYEQYF

J: TRBJ2-2
V: TRBV5-5
CDR3: CASSFGTSGNTGELFF

J: TRBJ2-5
V: TRBV4-3
CDR3: CASSQASGVQTQYF

J: TRBJ2-3
V: TRBV7-9
CDR3: CASSVTDGYPDTQYF

J: TRBJ2-1
V: TRBV12-3/TRBV12-4
CDR3: CASRASGKGEQFF

J: TRBJ2-7
V: TRBV28
CDR3: CASRGPTGRTYEQYF

J: TRBJ1-1
V: TRBV12-5
CDR3: CASGLIWRTPADTEAFF

J: TRBJ2-1
V: TRBV5-1
CDR3: CASSSSGTGYGNEQFF

J: TRBJ2-1
V: TRBV29-1
CDR3: CSAGRISGSSYNEQFF

J: TRBJ2-7
V: TRBV29-1
CDR3: CSVAGLDGSYEQYF